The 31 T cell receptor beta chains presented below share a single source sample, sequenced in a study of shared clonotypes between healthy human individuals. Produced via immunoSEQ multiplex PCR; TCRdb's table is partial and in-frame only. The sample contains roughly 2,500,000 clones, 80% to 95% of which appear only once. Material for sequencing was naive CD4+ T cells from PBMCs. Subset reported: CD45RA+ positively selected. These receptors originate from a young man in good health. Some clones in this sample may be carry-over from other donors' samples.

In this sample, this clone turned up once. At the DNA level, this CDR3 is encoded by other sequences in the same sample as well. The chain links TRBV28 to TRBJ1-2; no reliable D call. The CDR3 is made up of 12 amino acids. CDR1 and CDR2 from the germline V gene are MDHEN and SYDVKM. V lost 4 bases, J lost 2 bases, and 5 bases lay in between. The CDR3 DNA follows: TGTGCCAGCAGTTGGGAAAACTATGGCTACACCTTC. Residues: CASSWENYGYTF.

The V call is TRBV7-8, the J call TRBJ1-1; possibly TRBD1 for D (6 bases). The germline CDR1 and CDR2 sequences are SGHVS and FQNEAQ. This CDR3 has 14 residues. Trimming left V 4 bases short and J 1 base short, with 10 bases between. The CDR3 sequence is CASSSIQGNTEAFF. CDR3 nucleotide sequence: TGTGCCAGCAGCTCGATACAGGGGAACACTGAAGCTTTCTTT.

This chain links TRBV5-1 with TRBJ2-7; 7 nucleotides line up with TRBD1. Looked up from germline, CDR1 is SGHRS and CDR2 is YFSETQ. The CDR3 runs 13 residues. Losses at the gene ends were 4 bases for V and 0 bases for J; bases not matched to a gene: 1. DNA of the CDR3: TGCGCCAGCAGCACAGGGGCCTCCTACGAGCAGTACTTC. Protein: CASSTGASYEQYF. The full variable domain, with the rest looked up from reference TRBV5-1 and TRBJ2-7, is KAGVTQTPRYLIKTRGQQVTLSCSPISGHRSVSWYQQTPGQGLQFLFEYFSETQRNKGNFPGRFSGRQFSNSRSEMNVSTLELGDSALYLCASSTGASYEQYFGPGTRLTVT.

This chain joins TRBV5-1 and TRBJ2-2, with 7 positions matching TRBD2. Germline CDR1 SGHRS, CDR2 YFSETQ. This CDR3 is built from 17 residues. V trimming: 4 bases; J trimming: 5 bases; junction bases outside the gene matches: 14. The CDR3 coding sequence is TGCGCCAGCAGCCTGGGCGGAGCGGGGTCTGGGACCGGGGAGCTGTTTTTT. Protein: CASSLGGAGSGTGELFF.

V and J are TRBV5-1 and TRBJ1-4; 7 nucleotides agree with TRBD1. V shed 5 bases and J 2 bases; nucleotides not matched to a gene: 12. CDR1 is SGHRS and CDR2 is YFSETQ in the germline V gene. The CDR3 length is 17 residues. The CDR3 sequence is CASSPGTGEGTNEKLFF. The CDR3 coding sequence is TGCGCCAGCAGTCCCGGAACAGGGGAGGGCACTAATGAAAAACTGTTTTTT.

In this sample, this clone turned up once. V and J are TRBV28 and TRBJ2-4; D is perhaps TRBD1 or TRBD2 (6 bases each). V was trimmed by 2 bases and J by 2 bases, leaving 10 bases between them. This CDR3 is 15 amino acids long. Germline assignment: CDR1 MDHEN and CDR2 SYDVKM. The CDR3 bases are TGTGCCAGCAGTTTAACAGGGACTCCCAAAAACATTCAGTACTTC. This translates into CASSLTGTPKNIQYF.

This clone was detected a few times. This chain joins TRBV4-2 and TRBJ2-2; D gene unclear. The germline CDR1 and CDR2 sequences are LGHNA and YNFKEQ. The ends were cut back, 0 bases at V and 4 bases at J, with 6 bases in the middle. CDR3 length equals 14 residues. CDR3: CASSQDPGTGELFF. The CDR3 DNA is TGTGCCAGCAGCCAAGATCCAGGCACCGGGGAGCTGTTTTTT.

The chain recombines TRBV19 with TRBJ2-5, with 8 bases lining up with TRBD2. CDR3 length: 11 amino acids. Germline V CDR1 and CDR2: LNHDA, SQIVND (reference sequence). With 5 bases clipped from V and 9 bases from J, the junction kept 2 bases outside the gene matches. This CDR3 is CASSRGGPQYF. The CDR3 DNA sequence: TGTGCCAGTAGTCGGGGGGGTCCCCAGTACTTC.

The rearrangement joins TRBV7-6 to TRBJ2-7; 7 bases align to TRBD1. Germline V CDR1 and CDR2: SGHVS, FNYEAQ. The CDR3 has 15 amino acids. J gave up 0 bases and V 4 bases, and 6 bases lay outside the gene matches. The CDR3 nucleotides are TGTGCCAGCAGCTCGGGAAGGGACAGCTCCTACGAGCAGTACTTC. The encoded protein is CASSSGRDSSYEQYF.

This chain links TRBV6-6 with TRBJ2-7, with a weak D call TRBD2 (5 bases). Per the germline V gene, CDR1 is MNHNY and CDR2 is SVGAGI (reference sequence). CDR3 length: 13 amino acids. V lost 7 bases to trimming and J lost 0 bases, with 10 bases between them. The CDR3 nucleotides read TGTGCCAGCACCGGAGGCCACTCCTACGAGCAGTACTTC. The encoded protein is CASTGGHSYEQYF.

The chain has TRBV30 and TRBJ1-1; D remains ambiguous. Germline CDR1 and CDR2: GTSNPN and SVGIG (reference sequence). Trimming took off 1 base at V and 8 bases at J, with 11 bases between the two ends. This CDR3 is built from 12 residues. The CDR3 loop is CAWSALTGEAFF. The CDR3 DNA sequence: TGTGCCTGGAGTGCCCTAACGGGGGAAGCTTTCTTT.

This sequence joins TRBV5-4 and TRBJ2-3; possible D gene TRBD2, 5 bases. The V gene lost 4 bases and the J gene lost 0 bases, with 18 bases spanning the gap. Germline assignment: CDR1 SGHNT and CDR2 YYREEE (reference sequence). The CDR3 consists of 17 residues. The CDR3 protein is CASSPPPSPSSTDTQYF. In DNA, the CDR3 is TGTGCCAGCAGCCCACCGCCTAGCCCTTCTAGCACAGATACGCAGTATTTT.

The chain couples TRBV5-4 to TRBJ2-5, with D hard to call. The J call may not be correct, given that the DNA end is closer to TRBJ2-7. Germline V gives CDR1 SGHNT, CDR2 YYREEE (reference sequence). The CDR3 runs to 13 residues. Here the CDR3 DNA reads TGTGCCAGCAGCTTGTCGGGCGCCTACGAGCAGTACTTC. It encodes CASSLSGAYEQYF.

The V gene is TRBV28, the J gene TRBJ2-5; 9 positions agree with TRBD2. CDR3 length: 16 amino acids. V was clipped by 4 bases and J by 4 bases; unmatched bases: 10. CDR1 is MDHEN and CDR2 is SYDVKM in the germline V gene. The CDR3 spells CASSSQGREGLETQYF. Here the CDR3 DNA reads TGTGCCAGCAGTTCCCAGGGGCGGGAGGGCCTAGAGACCCAGTACTTC.

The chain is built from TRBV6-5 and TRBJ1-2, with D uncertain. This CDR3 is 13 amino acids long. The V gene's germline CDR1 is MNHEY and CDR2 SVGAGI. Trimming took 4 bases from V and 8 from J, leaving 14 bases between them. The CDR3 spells CASSSRRGTGYTF. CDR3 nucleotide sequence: TGTGCCAGCAGTTCCCGGCGGGGTACGGGCTACACCTTC.

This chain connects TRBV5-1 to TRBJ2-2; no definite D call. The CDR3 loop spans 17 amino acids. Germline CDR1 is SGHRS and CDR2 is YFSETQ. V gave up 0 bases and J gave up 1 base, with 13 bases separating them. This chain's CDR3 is CASSLAFASGNTGELFF. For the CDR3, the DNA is TGCGCCAGCAGCTTGGCGTTCGCGTCAGGGAACACCGGGGAGCTGTTTTTT.

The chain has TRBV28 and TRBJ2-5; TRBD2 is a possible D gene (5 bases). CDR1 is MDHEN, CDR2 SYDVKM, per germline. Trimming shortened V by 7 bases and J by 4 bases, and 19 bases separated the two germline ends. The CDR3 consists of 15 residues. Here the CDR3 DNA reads TGTGCCAGCACCAGGCGGAGTGGCGGAGGAGAGACCCAGTACTTC. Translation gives CASTRRSGGGETQYF. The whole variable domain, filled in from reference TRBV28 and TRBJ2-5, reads DVKVTQSSRYLVKRTGEKVFLECVQDMDHENMFWYRQDPGLGLRLIYFSYDVKMKEKGDIPEGYSVSREKKERFSLILESASTNQTSMYLCASTRRSGGGETQYFGPGTRLLVL.

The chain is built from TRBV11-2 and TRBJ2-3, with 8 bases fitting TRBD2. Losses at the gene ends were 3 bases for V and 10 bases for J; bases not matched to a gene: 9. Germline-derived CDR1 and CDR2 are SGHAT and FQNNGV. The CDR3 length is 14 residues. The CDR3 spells CASSFGSGKGPQYF. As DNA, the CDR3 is TGTGCCAGCAGCTTTGGTAGCGGGAAAGGGCCGCAGTATTTT. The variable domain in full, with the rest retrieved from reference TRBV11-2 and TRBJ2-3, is EAGVAQSPRYKIIEKRQSVAFWCNPISGHATLYWYQQILGQGPKLLIQFQNNGVVDDSQLPKDRFSAERLKGVDSTLKIQPAKLEDSAVYLCASSFGSGKGPQYFGPGTRLTVL.

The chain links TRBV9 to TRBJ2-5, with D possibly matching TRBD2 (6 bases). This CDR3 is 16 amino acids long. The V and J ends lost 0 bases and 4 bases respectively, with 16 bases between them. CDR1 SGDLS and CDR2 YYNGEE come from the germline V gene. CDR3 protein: CASSVGISGEGETQYF. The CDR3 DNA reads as TGTGCCAGCAGCGTAGGAATTAGCGGAGAGGGAGAGACCCAGTACTTC.

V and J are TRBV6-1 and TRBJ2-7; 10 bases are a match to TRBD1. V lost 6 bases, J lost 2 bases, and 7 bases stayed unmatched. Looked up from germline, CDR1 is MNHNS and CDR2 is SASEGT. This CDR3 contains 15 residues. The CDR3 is CASSQWGQGTYEQYF. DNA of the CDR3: TGTGCCAGCAGCCAATGGGGACAGGGGACCTACGAGCAGTACTTC.

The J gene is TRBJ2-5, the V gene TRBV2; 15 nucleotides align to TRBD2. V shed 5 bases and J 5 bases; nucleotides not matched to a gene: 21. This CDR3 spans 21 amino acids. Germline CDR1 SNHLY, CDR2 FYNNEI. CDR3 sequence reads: CASSRLGQGVGTSGRSETQYF. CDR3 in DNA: TGTGCCAGCAGTCGCTTAGGACAGGGGGTTGGGACTAGCGGGAGGAGCGAGACCCAGTACTTC.

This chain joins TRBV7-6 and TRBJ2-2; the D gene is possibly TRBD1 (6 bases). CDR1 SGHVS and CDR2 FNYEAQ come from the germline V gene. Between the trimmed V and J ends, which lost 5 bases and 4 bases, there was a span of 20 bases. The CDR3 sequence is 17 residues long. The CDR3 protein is CASSHGKKGGTTGELFF. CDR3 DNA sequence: TGTGCCAGCAGCCACGGCAAGAAAGGGGGAACCACCGGGGAGCTGTTTTTT.

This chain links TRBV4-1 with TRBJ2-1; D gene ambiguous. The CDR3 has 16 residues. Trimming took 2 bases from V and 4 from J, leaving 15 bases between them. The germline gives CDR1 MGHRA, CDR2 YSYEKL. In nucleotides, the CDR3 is TGCGCCAGCAGCCAACCGGCGACTGGATCTTACAATGAGCAGTTCTTC. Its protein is CASSQPATGSYNEQFF.

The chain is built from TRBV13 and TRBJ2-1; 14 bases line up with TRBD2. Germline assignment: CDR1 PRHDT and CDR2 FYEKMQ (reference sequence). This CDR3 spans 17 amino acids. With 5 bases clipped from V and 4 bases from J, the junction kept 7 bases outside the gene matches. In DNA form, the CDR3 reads TGTGCCAGCAGCCTTGGACTAGCGGGAGGTCTATACAATGAGCAGTTCTTC. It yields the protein CASSLGLAGGLYNEQFF.

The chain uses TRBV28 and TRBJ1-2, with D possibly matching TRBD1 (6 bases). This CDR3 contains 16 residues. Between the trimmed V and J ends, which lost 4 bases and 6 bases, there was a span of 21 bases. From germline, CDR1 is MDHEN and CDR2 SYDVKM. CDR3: CASSCSTRGSGHGYTF. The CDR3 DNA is TGTGCCAGCAGTTGCTCAACCAGGGGTTCGGGACATGGCTACACCTTC.

CDR3: CASSPHGLNTEAFF. The DNA for the CDR3 is TGTGCCAGCAGCCCCCACGGGTTGAACACTGAAGCTTTCTTT. The chain carries TRBV28 and TRBJ1-1, with D unclear. CDR3 length equals 14 residues. The germline V gene has CDR1 MDHEN and CDR2 SYDVKM. The ends were cut back, 6 bases at V and 0 bases at J, with 11 bases in the middle.

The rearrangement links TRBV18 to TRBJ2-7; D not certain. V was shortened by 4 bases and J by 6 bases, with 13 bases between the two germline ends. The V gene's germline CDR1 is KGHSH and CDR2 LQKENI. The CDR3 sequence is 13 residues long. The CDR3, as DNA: TGTGCCAGCTCACAGGAGTATGCGTTCGAGCAGTACTTC. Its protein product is CASSQEYAFEQYF.

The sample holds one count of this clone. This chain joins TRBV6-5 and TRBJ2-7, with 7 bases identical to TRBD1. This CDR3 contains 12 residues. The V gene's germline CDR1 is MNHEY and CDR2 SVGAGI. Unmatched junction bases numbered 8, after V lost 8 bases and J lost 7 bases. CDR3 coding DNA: TGTGCCAGCGTAAACAGGGGTGGGGAGCAGTACTTC. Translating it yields CASVNRGGEQYF.

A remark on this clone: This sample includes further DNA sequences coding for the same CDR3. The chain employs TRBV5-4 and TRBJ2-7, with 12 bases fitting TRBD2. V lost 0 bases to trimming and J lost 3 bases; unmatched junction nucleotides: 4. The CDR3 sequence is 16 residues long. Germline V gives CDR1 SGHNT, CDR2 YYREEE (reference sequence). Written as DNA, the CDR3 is TGTGCCAGCAGCTTGGGACTAGCGGGGGCCGGCTACGAGCAGTACTTC. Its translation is CASSLGLAGAGYEQYF.

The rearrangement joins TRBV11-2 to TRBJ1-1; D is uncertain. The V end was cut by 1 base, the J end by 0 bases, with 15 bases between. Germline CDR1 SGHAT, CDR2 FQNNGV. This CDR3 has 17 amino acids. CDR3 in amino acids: CASSLATRATMNTEAFF. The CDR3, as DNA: TGTGCCAGCAGCTTAGCCACCCGGGCTACCATGAACACTGAAGCTTTCTTT.

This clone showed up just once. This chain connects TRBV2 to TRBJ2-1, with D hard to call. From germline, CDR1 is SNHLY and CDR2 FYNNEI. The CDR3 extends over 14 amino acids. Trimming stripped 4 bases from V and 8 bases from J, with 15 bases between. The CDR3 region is CASSVNEFLHEQFF. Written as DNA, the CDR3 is TGTGCCAGCAGTGTTAACGAGTTCTTGCATGAGCAGTTCTTC.